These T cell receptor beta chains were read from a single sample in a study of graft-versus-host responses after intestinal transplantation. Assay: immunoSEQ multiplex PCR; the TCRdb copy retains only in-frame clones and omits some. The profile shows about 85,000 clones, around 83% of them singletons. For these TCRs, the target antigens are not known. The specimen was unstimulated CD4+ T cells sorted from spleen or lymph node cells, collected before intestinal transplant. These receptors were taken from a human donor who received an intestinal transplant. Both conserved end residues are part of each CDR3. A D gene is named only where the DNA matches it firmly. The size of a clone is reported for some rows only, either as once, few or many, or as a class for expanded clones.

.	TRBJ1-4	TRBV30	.	CAWSERQVPEKLFF	TGTGCCTGGAGTGAGCGACAGGTCCCGGAAAAACTGTTTTTT
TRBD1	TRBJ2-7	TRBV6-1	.	CASSAGTDLYEQYF	TGTGCCAGCAGTGCCGGGACAGATCTTTACGAGCAGTACTTC
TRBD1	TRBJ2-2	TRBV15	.	CATSRPGQGVAGELFF	TGTGCCACCAGCAGACCGGGACAGGGGGTTGCCGGGGAGCTGTTTTTT
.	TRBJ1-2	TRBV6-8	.	CASSYHGGMNYGYTF	TGTGCCAGCAGTTATCATGGAGGGATGAACTATGGCTACACCTTC
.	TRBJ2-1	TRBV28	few	CASSLWASSYNEQFF	TGTGCCAGCAGTTTATGGGCTAGCTCCTACAATGAGCAGTTCTTC
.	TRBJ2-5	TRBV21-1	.	CASSNLVKPGQVGETQYF	TGTGCCAGCAGCAATTTGGTGAAACCGGGACAGGTAGGAGAGACCCAGTACTTC
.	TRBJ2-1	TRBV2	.	CASKRARYNEQFF	TGTGCCAGCAAGCGGGCCCGATACAATGAGCAGTTCTTC
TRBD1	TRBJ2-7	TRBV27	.	CASSSPGQGTYEQYF	TGTGCCAGCAGTTCACCGGGACAGGGGACCTACGAGCAGTACTTC
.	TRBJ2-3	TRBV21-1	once	CASSSSGRAGDTQYF	TGTGCCAGCAGCAGTAGCGGGAGGGCTGGAGATACGCAGTATTTT
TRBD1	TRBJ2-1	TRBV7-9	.	CASSLGQGALNEQFF	TGTGCCAGCAGCTTAGGACAGGGGGCGTTGAATGAGCAGTTCTTC
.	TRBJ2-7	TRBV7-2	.	CASSTDRTYEQYF	TGTGCCAGCAGCACAGACCGAACCTACGAGCAGTACTTC
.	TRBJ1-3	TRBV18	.	CASSPPDRAVRGNTIYF	TGTGCCAGCTCACCACCCGACAGAGCTGTCAGGGGAAACACCATATATTTT
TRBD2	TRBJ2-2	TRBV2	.	CASSTSGAMKELFF	TGTGCCAGCAGTACTAGCGGGGCGATGAAGGAGCTGTTTTTT
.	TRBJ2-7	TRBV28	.	CASRRGYEQYF	TGTGCCAGCCGGAGGGGTTACGAGCAGTACTTC
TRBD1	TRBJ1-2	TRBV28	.	CASSPGTVGGMGYTF	TGTGCCAGCAGTCCCGGGACAGTTGGAGGGATGGGCTACACCTTC
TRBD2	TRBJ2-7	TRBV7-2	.	CASSPSGGSYYEQYF	TGTGCCAGCAGCCCGAGCGGGGGTTCCTACTACGAGCAGTACTTC
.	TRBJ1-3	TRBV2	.	CASSATGSGGNTIYF	TGTGCCAGCAGTGCAACAGGGTCGGGCGGAAACACCATATATTTT
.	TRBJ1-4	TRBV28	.	CASSSGAAEKLFF	TGTGCCAGCAGTTCAGGGGCGGCTGAAAAACTGTTTTTT
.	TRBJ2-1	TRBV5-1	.	CASRASIYEQFF	TGCGCCAGCAGGGCCAGTATATATGAGCAGTTCTTC
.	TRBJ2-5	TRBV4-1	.	CASSHFRGTSGTQYF	TGCGCCAGCAGCCATTTTCGCGGGACTTCAGGGACCCAGTACTTC
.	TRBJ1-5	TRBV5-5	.	CASSLGSTGNQPQHF	TGTGCCAGCAGCTTAGGTTCGACAGGCAATCAGCCCCAGCATTTT
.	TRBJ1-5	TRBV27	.	CASSNRVPYSGQPQHF	TGTGCCAGCAGCAACCGGGTCCCTTATAGTGGTCAGCCCCAGCATTTT
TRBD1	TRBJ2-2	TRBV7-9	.	CAAPGQGGTGELFF	TGTGCCGCTCCGGGACAGGGTGGCACCGGGGAGCTGTTTTTT
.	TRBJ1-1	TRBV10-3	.	CAITTARQFTEAFF	TGTGCCATCACCACAGCGAGACAGTTCACTGAAGCTTTCTTT
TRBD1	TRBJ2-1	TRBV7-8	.	CASSLLGWGQGYNEQFF	TGTGCCAGCAGCCTTCTAGGGTGGGGACAGGGCTACAATGAGCAGTTCTTC
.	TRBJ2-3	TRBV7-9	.	CASSLGRADTQYF	TGTGCCAGCAGCTTAGGGAGGGCAGATACGCAGTATTTT
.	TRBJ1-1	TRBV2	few	CASSAGEGREAFF	TGTGCCAGCAGTGCAGGGGAGGGAAGAGAAGCTTTCTTT
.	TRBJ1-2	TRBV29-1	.	CSVGGAAFGYTF	TGCAGCGTTGGTGGGGCGGCCTTCGGCTACACCTTC
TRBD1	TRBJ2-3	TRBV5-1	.	CASTKQGSTDTQYF	TGCGCCAGCACCAAACAGGGGAGCACAGATACGCAGTATTTT